Sequencing of this T cell receptor beta chain was carried out in a study of cytomegalovirus exposure and HLA in healthy donors. V was cut by 5 bases and J by 5 bases, with 9 bases left in between. The CDR3 spans 13 residues. Looked up from germline, CDR1 is MDHEN and CDR2 is SYDVKM. The PCR contained 60 Vbeta and 13 Jbeta primers. The repertoire was sequenced with immunoSEQ multiplex PCR; TCRdb's copy has only in-frame clones and lacks some. The record lists about 50,000 clones, of which the ten most abundant hold roughly an eighth. Regarding this clone: The sample contains more than one DNA sequence encoding this CDR3.

This rearrangement joins TRBV28 to TRBJ2-2, with a possible D match to TRBD2 (6 bases). This sequence was found in a woman in her sixties or seventies in good health and CMV-seropositive. The source material was PBMCs. The CDR3 DNA sequence: TGTGCCAGCAGTCCACGGGGGACCGGGGAGCTGTTTTTT. Its translation: CASSPRGTGELFF. Complete variable domain (other parts from reference TRBV28 and TRBJ2-2): DVKVTQSSRYLVKRTGEKVFLECVQDMDHENMFWYRQDPGLGLRLIYFSYDVKMKEKGDIPEGYSVSREKKERFSLILESASTNQTSMYLCASSPRGTGELFFGEGSRLTVL.